These T cell receptor beta chains were read from a single sample in a study of blood T cell repertoires in COVID-19. The method was immunoSEQ multiplex PCR; TCRdb's version includes in-frame clones alone and lacks a portion of them. This sample carries 150,000 to 200,000 clones, 86% of them seen once, and the ten largest clones take about 9.7%. Sequencing was carried out using PBMCs or T cells enriched from blood (not recorded which). These receptor sequences come from a woman younger than 45 who had recovered from COVID-19. CDR3s include the opening cysteine and the closing phenylalanine or tryptophan. D genes are given only for firm matches. Where a row states a size, it is once, few, many or the class of an expanded clone; other rows omit it.

j_gene	v_gene	d_gene	abundance	CDR3nt	CDR3aa
TRBJ1-4	TRBV30	TRBD1	.	TGTGCGACAGGGGAGGTCGGCGCAAAACTGTTTTTT	CATGEVGAKLFF
TRBJ2-6	TRBV15	.	.	TGTGCCACCAGCAGAGATGGGGAGGAGGGAGTTGGGGCCAACGTCCTGACTTTC	CATSRDGEEGVGANVLTF
TRBJ2-4	TRBV7-9	TRBD2	.	TGTGCCAGCAGCTTAACGGGAGGTCAAAACATTCAGTACTTC	CASSLTGGQNIQYF
TRBJ2-7	TRBV7-9	TRBD2	.	TGTGCCAGCAGCTTTTCACTAGCGGGAGGGCCTTGGGGCGAGCAGTACTTC	CASSFSLAGGPWGEQYF
TRBJ2-3	TRBV11-1	TRBD2	.	TGTGCCAGCAGCCTCGCGGGGGGCTTCAGCACAGATACGCAGTATTTT	CASSLAGGFSTDTQYF
TRBJ1-1	TRBV4-1	.	few	TGCGCCAGCAGCCAAGTGGGAGACTACATGAACACTGAAGCTTTCTTT	CASSQVGDYMNTEAFF
TRBJ2-7	TRBV6-5	TRBD1	.	TGTGCCAGCAGATTATCAGGGGGAGTGTACGAGCAGTACTTC	CASRLSGGVYEQYF
TRBJ2-7	TRBV7-8	.	once	TGTGCCAGCAGCCCGATCTATTTAACCTCCTACGAGCAGTACTTC	CASSPIYLTSYEQYF
TRBJ1-4	TRBV25-1	TRBD1	.	TGTGCCAGCAGTGGGGCGGTGGGACAGGGGACAGGAGAAAAACTGTTTTTT	CASSGAVGQGTGEKLFF
TRBJ1-2	TRBV5-6	.	once	TGTGCCAGCAGCGGAGAGACAGGTTACTCTTATGGCTACACCTTC	CASSGETGYSYGYTF
TRBJ1-6	TRBV28	.	.	TGTGCCAGCAGTTTTGTTTCAGGCGCCAATCCTCAAAAGAGCTCCTATAATTCACCCCTCCACTTT	CASSFVSGANPQKSSYNSPLHF
TRBJ2-2	TRBV6-1	TRBD2	.	TGTGCCAGCAGTGAGAGCGGGAGGGGCACCGGGGAGCTGTTTTTT	CASSESGRGTGELFF
TRBJ2-1	TRBV7-3	TRBD2	.	TGTGCCAGCAGCTTATCCGCGGGAGGGCCCAATGAGCAGTTCTTC	CASSLSAGGPNEQFF
TRBJ2-5	TRBV11-2	TRBD1	.	TGTGCCAGCAGCGCACAGGGGGTGCAAGAGACCCAGTACTTC	CASSAQGVQETQYF
TRBJ2-7	TRBV30	TRBD1	once	TGTGCCTGGAGTGTACAGCAAGGACAGGGGCAGTACTTC	CAWSVQQGQGQYF
TRBJ2-1	TRBV5-4	TRBD2	once	TGTGCCAGCAGCCCTGCGGGGGGGCCGCACAATGAGCAGTTCTTC	CASSPAGGPHNEQFF
TRBJ1-5	TRBV6-5	.	.	TGTGCCAGCACATCATCGGGTAGCAATCAGCCCCAGCATTTT	CASTSSGSNQPQHF
TRBJ1-2	TRBV28	.	.	TGTGCCAGCAGTTTATCCTATCAGGGGTATGGCTACACCTTC	CASSLSYQGYGYTF
TRBJ1-1	TRBV5-1	.	.	TGCGCCAGCAGCGGGGGGGACCTAGCGGGAAACACTGAAGCTTTCTTT	CASSGGDLAGNTEAFF
TRBJ1-4	TRBV25-1	TRBD1	.	TGTGCCAGCAGTGAATTCGGGACAGGGGCAACTAATGAAAAACTGTTTTTT	CASSEFGTGATNEKLFF
TRBJ1-1	TRBV3-1/TRBV3-2	TRBD1	.	TGTGCCAGCACAAGGACAGGGTCGAACACTGAAGCTTTCTTT	CASTRTGSNTEAFF
TRBJ1-1	TRBV18	.	.	TGTGCCAGCTCACCACCGTCGGGATCCGGTGAAGCTTTCTTT	CASSPPSGSGEAFF
TRBJ2-3	TRBV5-6	TRBD2	.	TGTGCCAGCAGCCAAATCGGTCGGGGGGAGAGTAGAGATACGCAGTATTTT	CASSQIGRGESRDTQYF
TRBJ2-7	TRBV5-1	.	.	TGCGCCAGTTCAGGGGGGTTTCCTTCCTACGAGCAGTACTTC	CASSGGFPSYEQYF
TRBJ2-3	TRBV27	TRBD2	.	TGTGCCAGCAGTCACCGACCTGGAAGGGCGGGAGGAGTTGCAGATACGCAGTATTTT	CASSHRPGRAGGVADTQYF
TRBJ1-6	TRBV28	TRBD1	.	TGTGCCAGCACCCCCAGGGGGGCCTATAATTCACCCCTCCACTTT	CASTPRGAYNSPLHF
TRBJ2-1	TRBV7-3	TRBD1	.	TGTGCCAGCAGCTTCGCACAGGGGGCATACAATGAGCAGTTCTTC	CASSFAQGAYNEQFF
TRBJ1-5	TRBV19	TRBD1	few	TGTGCCAGTAGTGACGGACAGGGGGAAAGTCAGCCCCAGCATTTT	CASSDGQGESQPQHF
TRBJ2-5	TRBV12-5	TRBD1	.	TGTGCTAGTGGTTTGGCAAAGGGGACAGGAGTGCCGGAGACCCAGTACTTC	CASGLAKGTGVPETQYF
TRBJ2-1	TRBV11-1	TRBD2	.	TGTGCCAGCAGCTTAGCGGGATTAGCGGGACACAATGAGCAGTTCTTC	CASSLAGLAGHNEQFF